The text below deals with one T cell receptor beta chain. What it binds is not known. A read error may be the cause here, since a much bigger clone is one base away. Full-length variable regions came from constant-region reverse primers plus semi-nested Nested Universal Primer A PCR. MiXCR, applied by TCRdb to the 5' RACE reads, yields one record per CDR3 protein. The data hold roughly 57,000 distinct CDR3 sequences, with around 20% observed a single time. Tregs were sorted as CD4+CD25+CD127-/low cells. Overall study results and limits: Tumor-infiltrating Treg TCR alpha and beta sequences overlapped most with tumor naive CD4+ T cells, then blood naive.

This CDR3 is built from 14 residues. The V gene's germline CDR1 is MDHEN and CDR2 SYDVKM. Trimming removed 6 bases from V and 5 bases from J, with 17 bases in between. Sample: tumor-infiltrating Tregs sorted from the breast tumor. V and J are TRBV28 and TRBJ2-7, with a possible D match to TRBD2 (7 bases). The receptor was isolated from a female donor with breast cancer. The CDR3 DNA reads TGTGCCAGCAGGTTGGGGGGGGCGCAGAACGAGCAGTACTTC. Encoded protein: CASRLGGAQNEQYF.